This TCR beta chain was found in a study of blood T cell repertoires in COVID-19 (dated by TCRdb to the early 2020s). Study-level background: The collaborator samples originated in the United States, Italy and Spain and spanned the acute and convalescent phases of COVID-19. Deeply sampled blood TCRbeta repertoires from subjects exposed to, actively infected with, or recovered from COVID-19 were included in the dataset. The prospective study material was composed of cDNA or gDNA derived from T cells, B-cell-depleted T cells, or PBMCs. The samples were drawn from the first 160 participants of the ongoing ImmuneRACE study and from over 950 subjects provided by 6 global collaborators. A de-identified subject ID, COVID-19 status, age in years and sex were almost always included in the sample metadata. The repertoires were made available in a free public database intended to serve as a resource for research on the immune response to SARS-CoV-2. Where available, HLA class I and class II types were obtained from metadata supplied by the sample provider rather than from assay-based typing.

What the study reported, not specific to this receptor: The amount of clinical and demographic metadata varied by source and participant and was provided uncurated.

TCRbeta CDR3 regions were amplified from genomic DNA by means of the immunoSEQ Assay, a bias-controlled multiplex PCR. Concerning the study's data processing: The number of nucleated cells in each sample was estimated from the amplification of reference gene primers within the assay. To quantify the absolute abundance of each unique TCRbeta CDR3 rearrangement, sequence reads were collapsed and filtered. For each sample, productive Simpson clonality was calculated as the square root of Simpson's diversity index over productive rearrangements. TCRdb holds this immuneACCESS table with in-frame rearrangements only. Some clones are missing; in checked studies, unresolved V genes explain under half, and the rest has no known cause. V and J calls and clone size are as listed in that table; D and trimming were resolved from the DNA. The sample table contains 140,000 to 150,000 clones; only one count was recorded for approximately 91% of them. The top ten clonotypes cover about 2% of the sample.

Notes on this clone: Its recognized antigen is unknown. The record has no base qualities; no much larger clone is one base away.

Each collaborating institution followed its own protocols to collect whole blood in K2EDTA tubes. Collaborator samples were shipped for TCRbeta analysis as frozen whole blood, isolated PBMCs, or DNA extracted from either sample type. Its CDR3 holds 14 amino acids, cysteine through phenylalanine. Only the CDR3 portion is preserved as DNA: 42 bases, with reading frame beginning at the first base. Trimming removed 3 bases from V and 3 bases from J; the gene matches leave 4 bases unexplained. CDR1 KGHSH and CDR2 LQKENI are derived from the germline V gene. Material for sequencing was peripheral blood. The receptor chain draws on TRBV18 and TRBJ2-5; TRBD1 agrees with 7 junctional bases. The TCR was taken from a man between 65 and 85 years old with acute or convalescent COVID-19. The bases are TGTGCCAGCTCACCGACAGGGAAAGAAGAGACCCAGTACTTC. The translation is CASSPTGKEETQYF.